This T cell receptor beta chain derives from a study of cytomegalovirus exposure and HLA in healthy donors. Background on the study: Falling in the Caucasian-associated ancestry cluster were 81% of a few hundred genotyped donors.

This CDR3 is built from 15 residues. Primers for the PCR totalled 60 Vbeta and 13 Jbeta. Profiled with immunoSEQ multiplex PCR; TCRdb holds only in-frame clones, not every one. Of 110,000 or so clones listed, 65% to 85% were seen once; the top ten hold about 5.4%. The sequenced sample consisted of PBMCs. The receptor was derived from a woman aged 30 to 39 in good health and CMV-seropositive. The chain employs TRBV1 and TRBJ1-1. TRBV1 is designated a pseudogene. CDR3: CTSSPCRGGNTEAFF. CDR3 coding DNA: TGCACCAGCAGCCCTTGCCGGGGTGGGAACACTGAAGCTTTCTTT.